These T cell receptor beta chains were read from a single sample in a study of blood T cell repertoires in COVID-19. Profiling relied on immunoSEQ multiplex PCR, and the TCRdb table lists in-frame clones only, not all of them. The top ten hold under 3.5% of the sample, which has around 170,000 clones, around 80% seen once. The sample taken for sequencing was peripheral blood. Receptors originate from a woman aged 55-70 years with acute or convalescent COVID-19. Each CDR3 is given with its conserved first and last residue. D genes are given only for firm matches. Clone size is stated in some rows and not others, as once, few, many or a class when expanded.

J gene	V gene	D gene	clone size	CDR3 DNA	CDR3 protein
TRBJ2-7	TRBV19	NA	NA	TGTGCCAGAACTTACAGGGTTTACTCCTACGAGCAGTACTTC	CARTYRVYSYEQYF
TRBJ1-2	TRBV6-2/TRBV6-3	TRBD1	few	TGTGCCAGCAGTTACGGGACAGTTCATTATGGCTACACCTTC	CASSYGTVHYGYTF
TRBJ1-6	TRBV28	NA	once	TGTGCCAGCACCTCCCCAGTTGGCGAGGATTCACCCCTCCACTTT	CASTSPVGEDSPLHF
TRBJ2-7	TRBV9	TRBD2	once	TGTGCCAGCAGCCTACGGGCGGGGGTAGGCGAGCAGCACTTC	CASSLRAGVGEQHF
TRBJ1-4	TRBV5-3	TRBD1	few	TGTGCCAGATACCGGGACAGGGTATCTGCAACTAATGAAAAACTGTTTTTT	CARYRDRVSATNEKLFF
TRBJ2-1	TRBV7-2	NA	NA	TGTGCCAGCAGCTCACGCCGGCGCAGGGGGGATGAGCAGTTCTTC	CASSSRRRRGDEQFF
TRBJ1-6	TRBV4-2	TRBD1	once	TGTGCCAGCAGCCAAGCCCGGATAGGACAGGGAAATTCACCCCTCCACTTT	CASSQARIGQGNSPLHF
TRBJ1-6	TRBV9	NA	NA	TGTGCCAGCAGCCAGCGACTGAAATCACCCCTCCACTTT	CASSQRLKSPLHF
TRBJ1-4	TRBV29-1	TRBD1	NA	TGCAGCGTGACAGGGACTGGAGAAAAACTGTTTTTT	CSVTGTGEKLFF
TRBJ2-7	TRBV19	TRBD1	NA	TGTGCCACCTCACCCACAGGGGGCATCTACGAGCAGTACTTC	CATSPTGGIYEQYF
TRBJ1-3	TRBV3-1/TRBV3-2	NA	NA	TGTGCCAGCAGCCTCAAATCCACAGGGACGAACACCATATATTTT	CASSLKSTGTNTIYF
TRBJ2-3	TRBV27	TRBD2	NA	TGTGCCAGCAGTTTTTTGCCGGGACTAGCGGGGGCTGGGGACAGCACAGATACGCAGTATTTT	CASSFLPGLAGAGDSTDTQYF
TRBJ1-5	TRBV19	NA	NA	TGTGCCAGTAGTATGCTCGAACGGAGCAATCAGCCCCAGCATTTT	CASSMLERSNQPQHF